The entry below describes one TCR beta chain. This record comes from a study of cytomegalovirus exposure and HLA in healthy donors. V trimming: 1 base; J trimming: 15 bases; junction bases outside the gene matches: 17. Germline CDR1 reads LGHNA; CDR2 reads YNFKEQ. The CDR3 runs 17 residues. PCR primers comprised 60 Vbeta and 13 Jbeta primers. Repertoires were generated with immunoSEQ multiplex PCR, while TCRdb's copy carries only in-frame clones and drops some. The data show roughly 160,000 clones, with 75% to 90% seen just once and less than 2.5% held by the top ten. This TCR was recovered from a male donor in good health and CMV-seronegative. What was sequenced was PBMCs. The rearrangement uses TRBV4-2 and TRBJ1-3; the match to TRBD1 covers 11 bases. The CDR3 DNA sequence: TGTGCCAGCAGCCAAGGCTATAAGGGACAGGGGGTGCAGACTCAATATTTT. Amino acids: CASSQGYKGQGVQTQYF.